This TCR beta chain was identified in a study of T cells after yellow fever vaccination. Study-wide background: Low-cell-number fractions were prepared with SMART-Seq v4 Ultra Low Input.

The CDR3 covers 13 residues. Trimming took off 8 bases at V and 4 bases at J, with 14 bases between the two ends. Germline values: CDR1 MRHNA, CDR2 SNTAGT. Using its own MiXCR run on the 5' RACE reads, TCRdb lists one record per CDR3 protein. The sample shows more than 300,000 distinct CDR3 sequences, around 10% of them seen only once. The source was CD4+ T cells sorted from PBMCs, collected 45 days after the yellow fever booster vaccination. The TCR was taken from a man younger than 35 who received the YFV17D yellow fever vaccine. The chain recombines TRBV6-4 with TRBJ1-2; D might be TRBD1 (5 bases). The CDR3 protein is CASSFRVVYGYTF. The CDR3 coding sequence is TGTGCCAGCTCCTTCAGGGTCGTCTATGGCTACACCTTC.